These T cell receptor beta chains were read from a single sample in a study of post-analysis software for immune sequencing data. TCRdb passed the PCR reads through MiXCR, listing each CDR3 protein once. The sample lists 450,000 to 650,000 distinct CDR3 sequences; roughly two fifths were seen once. Sequences were obtained from blood. The receptors originated from a girl between 10 and 17 years old with multiple sclerosis. Each CDR3 is given with its conserved first and last residue. The D gene is left open where the match is weak. Not all rows give a size; the values are once, few, many and, for expanded clones, a class.

CDR3aa	CDR3nt	v_gene	abundance	j_gene	d_gene
CASSPRDRSYGYTF	TGTGCCAGCAGCCCCCGGGACAGATCATATGGCTACACCTTC	TRBV7-9	NA	TRBJ1-2	TRBD1
CSVDRTGGYTF	TGCAGCGTTGACAGGACAGGGGGCTACACCTTC	TRBV29-1	NA	TRBJ1-2	TRBD1
CASSRLTSGGETDTQYF	TGTGCCAGCAGCCGCCTAACTAGCGGGGGCGAGACAGATACGCAGTATTTT	TRBV7-9	few	TRBJ2-3	TRBD2
CASSLDRRNTEAFF	TGTGCCAGCAGCTTAGATCGGAGGAACACTGAAGCTTTCTTT	TRBV11-2	NA	TRBJ1-1	NA
CASGLALREGYTF	TGTGCTAGTGGTTTGGCCCTCAGAGAAGGCTACACCTTC	TRBV12-5	NA	TRBJ1-2	NA
CASSAPSREQFF	TGTGCCAGCAGTGCCCCCTCTCGGGAGCAGTTCTTC	TRBV7-3	few	TRBJ2-1	NA
CASSQDPLGEQYF	TGTGCCAGCAGCCAAGATCCCCTGGGCGAGCAGTACTTC	TRBV3-1	NA	TRBJ2-7	NA
CASSVEGEDEQYF	TGTGCCAGCAGCGTAGAAGGGGAGGACGAGCAGTACTTC	TRBV9	NA	TRBJ2-7	NA
CSVSRLNYGYTF	TGCAGTGTGAGCAGACTTAACTATGGCTACACCTTC	TRBV20-1	NA	TRBJ1-2	NA
CSVEGQGYGYTF	TGCAGCGTTGAGGGTCAGGGCTATGGCTACACCTTC	TRBV29-1	NA	TRBJ1-2	NA
CASSLVGTSGRNEQYF	TGTGCCAGCAGTTTAGTCGGGACTAGCGGGAGGAACGAGCAGTACTTC	TRBV12-3/TRBV12-4	NA	TRBJ2-7	TRBD2
CASSYSTLAGGQETQYF	TGTGCCAGCAGTTACAGTACGCTAGCGGGGGGCCAAGAGACCCAGTACTTC	TRBV6-2/TRBV6-3	few	TRBJ2-5	TRBD2
CASSLFEGSEQFF	TGTGCCAGCAGTTTATTTGAAGGCAGTGAGCAGTTCTTC	TRBV12-3/TRBV12-4	few	TRBJ2-1	NA
CASSLAPVTNQPQHF	TGTGCTAGCAGCTTGGCGCCAGTTACAAATCAGCCCCAGCATTTT	TRBV5-5	once	TRBJ1-5	NA
CASSPRGPSQPPTGELFF	TGCGCCAGCAGCCCGAGGGGCCCGTCACAACCGCCCACCGGGGAGCTGTTTTTT	TRBV5-1	few	TRBJ2-2	NA
CSVESGRGNEQFF	TGCAGCGTTGAAAGCGGGAGGGGTAATGAGCAGTTCTTC	TRBV29-1	few	TRBJ2-1	TRBD2
CAGSQGQAGNYGYTF	TGTGCCGGCAGCCAAGGACAGGCGGGAAATTATGGCTACACCTTC	TRBV7-9	NA	TRBJ1-2	TRBD1
CASSFTGQGGEQYF	TGTGCCAGCAGCTTTACCGGACAGGGAGGCGAGCAGTACTTC	TRBV7-6	few	TRBJ2-7	TRBD1
CASSLAIQNTEAFF	TGTGCCAGCAGTTTAGCGATACAGAACACTGAAGCTTTCTTT	TRBV12-3/TRBV12-4	NA	TRBJ1-1	NA
CASSYGNRGGANVLTF	TGTGCCAGCAGTTACGGGAACAGGGGTGGGGCCAACGTCCTGACTTTC	TRBV6-5	few	TRBJ2-6	TRBD1
CSVEGKPLGRDNEQYF	TGCAGCGTTGAAGGTAAACCCCTAGGCAGGGACAATGAGCAGTACTTC	TRBV29-1	NA	TRBJ2-7	NA
CSARTREDTQYF	TGCAGTGCTAGAACCAGGGAGGATACGCAGTATTTT	TRBV20-1	NA	TRBJ2-3	NA
CAISDSTGRETQYF	TGTGCCATCAGTGACTCGACAGGGCGGGAGACCCAGTACTTC	TRBV10-3	few	TRBJ2-5	TRBD1
CASSQEGRRPNTEAFF	TGCGCCAGCAGCCAAGAGGGGAGGAGACCGAACACTGAAGCTTTCTTT	TRBV4-1	NA	TRBJ1-1	NA
CATSKGFSYEQYF	TGTGCCACCTCAAAGGGATTTTCCTACGAGCAGTACTTC	TRBV12-3/TRBV12-4	NA	TRBJ2-7	NA
CANSYPDTYEQYF	TGCGCCAACAGCTACCCGGACACCTACGAGCAGTACTTC	TRBV5-1	NA	TRBJ2-7	NA
CASGSGGQSNQPQHF	TGTGCCAGCGGTAGTGGGGGACAGAGCAATCAGCCCCAGCATTTT	TRBV6-1	NA	TRBJ1-5	TRBD1
CSADLGDSDLRTYGYTF	TGCAGTGCCGACCTCGGGGACAGTGACCTGAGGACTTATGGCTACACCTTC	TRBV20-1	NA	TRBJ1-2	TRBD1
CSGQNTEAFF	TGCAGCGGACAGAACACTGAAGCTTTCTTT	TRBV29-1	few	TRBJ1-1	NA
CATSREGGNQPQHF	TGTGCCACCAGCAGAGAGGGGGGCAATCAGCCCCAGCATTTT	TRBV15	NA	TRBJ1-5	NA
CASSPVSAYNEQFF	TGTGCCAGCAGTCCCGTTTCAGCTTACAATGAGCAGTTCTTC	TRBV6-5	NA	TRBJ2-1	NA
CASSATRTVATNEKLFF	TGTGCCAGCAGTGCGACAAGGACCGTGGCTACTAATGAAAAACTGTTTTTT	TRBV6-1	NA	TRBJ1-4	NA
CASSRRRLVGDTQYF	TGTGCCAGCAGCCGCCGAAGGCTAGTGGGTGATACGCAGTATTTT	TRBV7-8	NA	TRBJ2-3	NA
CASSLFLGQGNEQFF	TGCGCCAGCAGCTTGTTCTTGGGACAGGGGAATGAGCAGTTCTTC	TRBV5-1	NA	TRBJ2-1	TRBD1
CASSLVTSGRKREQYF	TGTGCCAGCAGCTTAGTCACTAGCGGGAGGAAGCGGGAGCAGTACTTC	TRBV11-2	NA	TRBJ2-4	TRBD2
CASSQAIGGLVLYEQYF	TGCGCCAGCAGCCAAGCCATCGGGGGGCTCGTTCTATACGAGCAGTACTTC	TRBV4-1	NA	TRBJ2-7	NA
CSVVSYNEQFF	TGCAGCGTCGTATCTTACAATGAGCAGTTCTTC	TRBV29-1	NA	TRBJ2-1	NA
CASSRGPRTYEQYF	TGTGCCAGCAGTCGCGGGCCACGCACCTACGAGCAGTACTTC	TRBV6-5	once	TRBJ2-7	NA
CASRAQWARDTEAFF	TGTGCCAGCAGGGCACAGTGGGCCCGGGACACTGAAGCTTTCTTT	TRBV2	NA	TRBJ1-1	NA
CASSLTWTDTQYF	TGTGCCAGCAGCCTCACTTGGACAGATACGCAGTATTTT	TRBV7-9	few	TRBJ2-3	NA
CATSGPLGGNQPQHF	TGTGCCACCAGCGGACCTCTGGGGGGCAATCAGCCCCAGCATTTT	TRBV15	NA	TRBJ1-5	NA
CASSYAGIGYEQYF	TGTGCCAGCAGCTACGCGGGGATCGGTTACGAGCAGTACTTC	TRBV7-9	few	TRBJ2-7	NA
CASSYQRDRTDTQYF	TGTGCCAGCAGTTACCAGCGGGATCGCACAGATACGCAGTATTTT	TRBV12-3/TRBV12-4	NA	TRBJ2-3	TRBD2
CSANRGTDTQYF	TGCAGTGCGAACAGGGGAACAGATACGCAGTATTTT	TRBV20-1	few	TRBJ2-3	TRBD1
CASSYSTAGGQQETQYF	TGTGCCAGCAGTTACTCGACAGCGGGGGGCCAACAAGAGACCCAGTACTTC	TRBV6-6	few	TRBJ2-5	TRBD2
CSARDGWLAGGNWNEQFF	TGCAGTGCTAGAGATGGGTGGCTAGCGGGGGGAAATTGGAATGAGCAGTTCTTC	TRBV20-1	NA	TRBJ2-1	TRBD2
CASSSLETYNEQFF	TGTGCCAGCAGTTCCTTAGAGACATACAATGAGCAGTTCTTC	TRBV27	NA	TRBJ2-1	NA
CASSLSLRSSGANVLTF	TGTGCCAGCAGCTTGAGTCTGAGGAGCTCTGGGGCCAACGTCCTGACTTTC	TRBV7-9	NA	TRBJ2-6	NA
CASSPMGRVHEQYF	TGTGCCAGCAGCCCGATGGGACGGGTCCACGAGCAGTACTTC	TRBV7-6	few	TRBJ2-7	NA
CASSSWDRPYNEQFF	TGCGCCAGCAGCTCTTGGGACAGGCCCTACAATGAGCAGTTCTTC	TRBV5-1	NA	TRBJ2-1	TRBD1
CASSLRVGILNTEAFF	TGTGCCAGCAGTCTCAGGGTGGGGATATTGAACACTGAAGCTTTCTTT	TRBV12-3/TRBV12-4	NA	TRBJ1-1	NA